The entry that follows covers one T cell receptor (beta chain) sequence. Antigen: not known. Its ends do not fully match the called genes, so a read error is possible. Germline lookup yields CDR1 SGHRS and CDR2 YFSETQ. CDR3 size: 15 residues. The data derive from a study of blood T cells in healthy people across ages. General study results and limits: Naive CD4+ cells and diversity were both higher in long-lived donors than in aged donors.

The authors ran a second PCR of about 6 to 11 cycles using a sample-barcoded 5' primer and a J-beta primer mix. No fewer than 3 million CDR3-containing paired-end reads came from each sample. TCRdb used MiXCR to reprocess the 5' RACE reads, holding one entry per CDR3 protein. This sample has 1.5 million to 2 million distinct CDR3 sequences; 25% to 30% occur once, and the top ten carry 7.7%. For every donor, a draw yielded about 10 milliliters of peripheral blood. The TCR originated in a woman in her twenties or thirties in good health. The chain couples TRBV5-1 to TRBJ1-6; D unclear. Input material: blood. CDR3 DNA sequence: TGCGCCAGCAGCTTGGATCGCTCGAGCAATTCACCCCCCCACTTT. Protein: CASSLDRSSNSPPHF.